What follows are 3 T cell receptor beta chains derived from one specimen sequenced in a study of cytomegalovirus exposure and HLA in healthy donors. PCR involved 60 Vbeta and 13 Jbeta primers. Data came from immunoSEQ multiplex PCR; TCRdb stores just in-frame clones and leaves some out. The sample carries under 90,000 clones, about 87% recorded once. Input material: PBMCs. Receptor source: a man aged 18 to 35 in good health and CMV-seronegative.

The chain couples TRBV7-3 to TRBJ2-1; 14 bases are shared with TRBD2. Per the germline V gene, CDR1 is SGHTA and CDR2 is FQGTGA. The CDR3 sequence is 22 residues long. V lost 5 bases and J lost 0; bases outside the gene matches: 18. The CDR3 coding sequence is TGTGCCAGCAGCCTTAAGGAGCCGGGACTAGCGGGAGTGGTTAGCTCCTACAATGAGCAGTTCTTC. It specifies CASSLKEPGLAGVVSSYNEQFF.

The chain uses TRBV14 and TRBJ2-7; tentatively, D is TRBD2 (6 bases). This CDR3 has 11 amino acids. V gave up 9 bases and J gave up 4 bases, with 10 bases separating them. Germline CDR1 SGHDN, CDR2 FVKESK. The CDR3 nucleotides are TGTGCCAGATGTAGCGGTTACGAGCAGTACTTC. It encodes CARCSGYEQYF.

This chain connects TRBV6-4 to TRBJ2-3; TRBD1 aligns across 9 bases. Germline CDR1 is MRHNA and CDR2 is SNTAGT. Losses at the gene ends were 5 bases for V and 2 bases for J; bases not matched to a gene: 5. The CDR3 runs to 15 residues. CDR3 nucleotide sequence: TGTGCCAGCAGTCTGGGACAGGGAAACACAGATACGCAGTATTTT. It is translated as CASSLGQGNTDTQYF.